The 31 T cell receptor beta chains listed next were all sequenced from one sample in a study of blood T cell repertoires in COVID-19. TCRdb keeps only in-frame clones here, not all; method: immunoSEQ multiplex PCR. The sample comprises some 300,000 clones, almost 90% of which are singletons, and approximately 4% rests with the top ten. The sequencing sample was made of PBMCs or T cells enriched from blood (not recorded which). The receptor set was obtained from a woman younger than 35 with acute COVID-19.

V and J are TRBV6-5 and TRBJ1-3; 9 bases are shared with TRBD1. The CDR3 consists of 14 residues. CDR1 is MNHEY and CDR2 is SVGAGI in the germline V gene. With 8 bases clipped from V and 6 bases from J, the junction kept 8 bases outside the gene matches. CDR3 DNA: TGTGCCAGCGCCTGGGACAGGGAAGTAAACACCATATATTTT. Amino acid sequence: CASAWDREVNTIYF.

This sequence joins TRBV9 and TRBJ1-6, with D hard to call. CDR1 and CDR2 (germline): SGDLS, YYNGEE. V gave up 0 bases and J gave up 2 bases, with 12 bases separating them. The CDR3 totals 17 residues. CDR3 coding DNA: TGTGCCAGCAGCGTAGAGGCGGGGTATACCTATAATTCACCCCTCCACTTT. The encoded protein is CASSVEAGYTYNSPLHF. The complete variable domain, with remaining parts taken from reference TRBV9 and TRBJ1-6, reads DSGVTQTPKHLITATGQRVTLRCSPRSGDLSVYWYQQSLDQGLQFLIQYYNGEERAKGNILERFSAQQFPDLHSELNLSSLELGDSALYFCASSVEAGYTYNSPLHFGNGTRLTVT.

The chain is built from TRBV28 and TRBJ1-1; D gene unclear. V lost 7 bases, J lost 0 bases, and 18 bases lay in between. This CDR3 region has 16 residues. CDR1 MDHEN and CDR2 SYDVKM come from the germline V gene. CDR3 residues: CASTIMAARMNTEAFF. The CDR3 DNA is TGTGCCAGCACCATCATGGCCGCACGCATGAACACTGAAGCTTTCTTT. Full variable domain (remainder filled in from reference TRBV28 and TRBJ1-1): DVKVTQSSRYLVKRTGEKVFLECVQDMDHENMFWYRQDPGLGLRLIYFSYDVKMKEKGDIPEGYSVSREKKERFSLILESASTNQTSMYLCASTIMAARMNTEAFFGQGTRLTVV.

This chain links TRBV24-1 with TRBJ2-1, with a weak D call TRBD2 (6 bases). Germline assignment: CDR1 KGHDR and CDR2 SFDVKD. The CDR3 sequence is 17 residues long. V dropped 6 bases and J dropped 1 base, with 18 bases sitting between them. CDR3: CATSPPFSGDSYNEQFF. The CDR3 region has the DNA TGTGCCACCAGTCCCCCTTTTTCGGGGGATTCCTACAATGAGCAGTTCTTC.

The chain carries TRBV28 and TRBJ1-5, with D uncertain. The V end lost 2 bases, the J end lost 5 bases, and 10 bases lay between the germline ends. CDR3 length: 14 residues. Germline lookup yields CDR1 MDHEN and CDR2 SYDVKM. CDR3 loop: CASSLRQRDQPQHF. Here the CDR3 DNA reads TGTGCCAGCAGTTTACGGCAGAGGGATCAGCCCCAGCATTTT.

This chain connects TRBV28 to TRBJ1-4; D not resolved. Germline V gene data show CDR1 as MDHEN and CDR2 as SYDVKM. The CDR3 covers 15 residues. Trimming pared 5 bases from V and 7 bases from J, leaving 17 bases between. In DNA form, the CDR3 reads TGTGCCAGCAGTCCCACAAGAGGAATTGGTGAAAAACTGTTTTTT. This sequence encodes CASSPTRGIGEKLFF.

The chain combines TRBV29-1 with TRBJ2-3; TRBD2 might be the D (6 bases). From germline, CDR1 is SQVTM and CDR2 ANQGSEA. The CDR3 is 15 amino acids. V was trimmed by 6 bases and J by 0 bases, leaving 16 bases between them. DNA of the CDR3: TGCAGCGTCGGACCGGCGGGAACTAGCACAGATACGCAGTATTTT. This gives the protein CSVGPAGTSTDTQYF.

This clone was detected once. This chain's CDR3 is CAISEPGGSPYGYTF. For the CDR3, the DNA is TGTGCCATCAGTGAGCCAGGGGGATCCCCCTATGGCTACACCTTC. The chain is built from TRBV10-3 and TRBJ1-2; 7 nucleotides match TRBD1. CDR1 ENHRY and CDR2 SYGVKD come from the germline V gene. The length of the CDR3 is 15 residues. V lost 2 bases to trimming and J lost 4 bases; unmatched junction nucleotides: 7.

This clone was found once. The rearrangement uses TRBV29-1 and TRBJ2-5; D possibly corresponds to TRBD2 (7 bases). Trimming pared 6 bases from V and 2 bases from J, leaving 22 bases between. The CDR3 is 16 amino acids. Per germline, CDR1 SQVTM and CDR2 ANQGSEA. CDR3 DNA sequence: TGCAGCGTCTGGGCCCCCTTCGGGGGGCTACAAGAGACCCAGTACTTC. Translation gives CSVWAPFGGLQETQYF.

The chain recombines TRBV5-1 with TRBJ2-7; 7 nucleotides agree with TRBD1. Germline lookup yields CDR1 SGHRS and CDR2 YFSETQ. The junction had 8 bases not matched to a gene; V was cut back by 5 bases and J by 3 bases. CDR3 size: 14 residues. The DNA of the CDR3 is TGCGCCAGCAGACAGACAGGGATCAGCTACGAGCAGTACTTC. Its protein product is CASRQTGISYEQYF. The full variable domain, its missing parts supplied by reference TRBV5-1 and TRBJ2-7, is KAGVTQTPRYLIKTRGQQVTLSCSPISGHRSVSWYQQTPGQGLQFLFEYFSETQRNKGNFPGRFSGRQFSNSRSEMNVSTLELGDSALYLCASRQTGISYEQYFGPGTRLTVT.

The CDR3 bases are TGTGCCAGCAGCCAAGAGCGAAACACTGAAGCTTTCTTT. Protein: CASSQERNTEAFF. V gene TRBV3-1 (or the pseudogene TRBV3-2) combines with J gene TRBJ1-1; D not resolved. CDR3 length equals 13 residues. Germline assignment: CDR1 LGHDT and CDR2 YNNKEL (reference sequence). Trimming stripped 0 bases from V and 2 bases from J, with 4 bases between.

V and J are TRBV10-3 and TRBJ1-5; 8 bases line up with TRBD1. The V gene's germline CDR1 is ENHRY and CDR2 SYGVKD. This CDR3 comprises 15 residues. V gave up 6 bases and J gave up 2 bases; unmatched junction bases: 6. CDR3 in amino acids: CAISTGGSGNQPQHF. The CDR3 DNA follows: TGTGCCATCAGCACAGGGGGTTCGGGCAATCAGCCCCAGCATTTT.

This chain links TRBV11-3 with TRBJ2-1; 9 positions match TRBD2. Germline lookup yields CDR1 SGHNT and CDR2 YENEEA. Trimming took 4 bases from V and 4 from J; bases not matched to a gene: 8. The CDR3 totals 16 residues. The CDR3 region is CASSSWLAGKYNEQFF. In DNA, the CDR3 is TGTGCCAGCAGCTCTTGGCTAGCGGGAAAGTACAATGAGCAGTTCTTC.

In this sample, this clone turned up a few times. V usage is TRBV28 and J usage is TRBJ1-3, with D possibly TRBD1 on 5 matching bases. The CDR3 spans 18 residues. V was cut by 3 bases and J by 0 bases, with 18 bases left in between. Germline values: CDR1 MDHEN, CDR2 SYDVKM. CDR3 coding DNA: TGTGCCAGCAGTTTCTGGTCGTCCCAGGGAAACTCTGGAAACACCATATATTTT. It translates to CASSFWSSQGNSGNTIYF.

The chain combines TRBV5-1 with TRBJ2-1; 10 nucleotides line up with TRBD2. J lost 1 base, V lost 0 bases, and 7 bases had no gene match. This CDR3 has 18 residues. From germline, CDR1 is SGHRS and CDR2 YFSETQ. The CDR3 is CASSLVPSGSVSYNEQFF. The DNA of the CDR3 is TGCGCCAGCAGCTTGGTCCCTAGCGGGAGTGTATCCTACAATGAGCAGTTCTTC.

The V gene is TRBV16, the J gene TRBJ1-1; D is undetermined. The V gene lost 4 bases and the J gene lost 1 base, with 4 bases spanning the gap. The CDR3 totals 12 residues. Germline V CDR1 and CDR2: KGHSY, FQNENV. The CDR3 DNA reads TGTGCCAGCAGCCCAGGGAACACTGAAGCTTTCTTT. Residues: CASSPGNTEAFF.

CDR3 nucleotides: TGTGCCAGCAGCTCGCCTCAGGATACTAGCACAGATACGCAGTATTTT. Protein product: CASSSPQDTSTDTQYF. This rearrangement joins TRBV7-9 to TRBJ2-3; D not resolved. The CDR3 sequence is 16 residues long. CDR1 and CDR2 (germline): SEHNR, FQNEAQ (reference sequence). Trimming pared 4 bases from V and 0 bases from J, leaving 14 bases between.

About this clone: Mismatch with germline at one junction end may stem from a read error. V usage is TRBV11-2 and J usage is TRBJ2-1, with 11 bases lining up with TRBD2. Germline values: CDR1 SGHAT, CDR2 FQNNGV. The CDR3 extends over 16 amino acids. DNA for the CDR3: TGTGCCAGCAGCCTAAAGGGACTAGCGGCCTATAATGAGCAGTTCTTC. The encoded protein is CASSLKGLAAYNEQFF.

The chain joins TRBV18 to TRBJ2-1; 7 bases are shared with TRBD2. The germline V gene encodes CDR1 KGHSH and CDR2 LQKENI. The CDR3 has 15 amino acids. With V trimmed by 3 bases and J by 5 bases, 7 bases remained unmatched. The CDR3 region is CASSPMSGANNEQFF. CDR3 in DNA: TGTGCCAGCTCACCGATGAGCGGGGCTAACAATGAGCAGTTCTTC.

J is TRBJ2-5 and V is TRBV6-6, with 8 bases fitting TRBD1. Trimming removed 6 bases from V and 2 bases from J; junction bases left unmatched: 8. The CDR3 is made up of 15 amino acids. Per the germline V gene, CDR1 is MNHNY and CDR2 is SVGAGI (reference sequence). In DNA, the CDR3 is TGTGCCAGCAGGTCGATTGGACAGGGACAAGAGACCCAGTACTTC. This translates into CASRSIGQGQETQYF.

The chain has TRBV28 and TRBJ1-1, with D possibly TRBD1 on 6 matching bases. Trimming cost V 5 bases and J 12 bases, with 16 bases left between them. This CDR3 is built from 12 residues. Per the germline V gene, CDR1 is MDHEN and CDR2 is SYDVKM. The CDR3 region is CASSTEGVLTFF. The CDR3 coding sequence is TGTGCCAGCAGTACAGAGGGGGTTCTAACTTTCTTT.

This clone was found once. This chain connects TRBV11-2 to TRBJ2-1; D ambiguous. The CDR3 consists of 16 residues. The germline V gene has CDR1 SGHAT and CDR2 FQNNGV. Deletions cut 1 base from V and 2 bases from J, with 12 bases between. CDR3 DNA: TGTGCCAGCAGCTTAGTTAGTGTTTTTACCTACAATGAGCAGTTCTTC. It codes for CASSLVSVFTYNEQFF.

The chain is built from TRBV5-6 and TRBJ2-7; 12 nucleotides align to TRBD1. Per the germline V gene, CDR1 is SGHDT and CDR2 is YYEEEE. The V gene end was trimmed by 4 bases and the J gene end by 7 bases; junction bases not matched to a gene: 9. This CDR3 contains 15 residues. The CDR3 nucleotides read TGTGCCAGCAGCATACCGGGACAGGGGGCATGGGAGCAGTACTTC. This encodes CASSIPGQGAWEQYF.

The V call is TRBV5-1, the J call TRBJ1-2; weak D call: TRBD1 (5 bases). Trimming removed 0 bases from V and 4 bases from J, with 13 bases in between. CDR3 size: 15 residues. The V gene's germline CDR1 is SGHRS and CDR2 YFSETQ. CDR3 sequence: CASSLDQGSGYGYTF. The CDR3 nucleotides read TGCGCCAGCAGCTTGGATCAGGGATCCGGCTATGGCTACACCTTC. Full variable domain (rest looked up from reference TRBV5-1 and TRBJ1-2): KAGVTQTPRYLIKTRGQQVTLSCSPISGHRSVSWYQQTPGQGLQFLFEYFSETQRNKGNFPGRFSGRQFSNSRSEMNVSTLELGDSALYLCASSLDQGSGYGYTFGSGTRLTVV.

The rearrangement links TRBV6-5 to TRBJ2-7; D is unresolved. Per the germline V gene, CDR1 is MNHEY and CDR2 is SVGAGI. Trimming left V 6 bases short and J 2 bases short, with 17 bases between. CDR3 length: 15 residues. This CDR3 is CASSLNIPPTYEQYF. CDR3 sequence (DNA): TGTGCCAGCAGCTTAAACATTCCACCCACCTACGAGCAGTACTTC.

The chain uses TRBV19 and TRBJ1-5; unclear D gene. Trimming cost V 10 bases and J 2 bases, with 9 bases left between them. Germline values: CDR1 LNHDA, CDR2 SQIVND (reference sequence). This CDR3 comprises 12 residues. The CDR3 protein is CATDSGNQPQHF. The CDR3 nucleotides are TGTGCCACCGACTCAGGCAATCAGCCCCAGCATTTT.

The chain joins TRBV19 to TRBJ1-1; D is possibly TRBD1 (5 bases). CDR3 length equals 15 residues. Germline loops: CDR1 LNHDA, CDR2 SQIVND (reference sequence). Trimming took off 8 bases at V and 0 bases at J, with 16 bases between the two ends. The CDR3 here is CASYTEGLVNTEAFF. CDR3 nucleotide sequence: TGTGCCAGTTATACGGAGGGGCTGGTGAACACTGAAGCTTTCTTT.

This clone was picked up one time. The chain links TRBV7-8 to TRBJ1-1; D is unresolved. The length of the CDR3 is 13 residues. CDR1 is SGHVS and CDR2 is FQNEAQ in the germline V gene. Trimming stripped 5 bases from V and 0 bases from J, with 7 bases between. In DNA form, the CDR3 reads TGTGCCAGCAGCCGGACTCTGAACACTGAAGCTTTCTTT. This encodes CASSRTLNTEAFF.

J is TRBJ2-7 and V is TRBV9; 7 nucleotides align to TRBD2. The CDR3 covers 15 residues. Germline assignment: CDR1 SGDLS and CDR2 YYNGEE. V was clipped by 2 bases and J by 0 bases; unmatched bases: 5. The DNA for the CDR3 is TGTGCCAGCAGCGTCACTAGCGAGAGCTCCTACGAGCAGTACTTC. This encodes CASSVTSESSYEQYF.

CDR3 amino acids: CASSPGGRSYYGYTF. CDR3 in DNA: TGCGCCAGCAGCCCAGGCGGGAGGTCCTACTATGGCTACACCTTC. The V gene is TRBV5-1, the J gene TRBJ1-2; no reliable D call. Per germline, CDR1 SGHRS and CDR2 YFSETQ. Trimming stripped 4 bases from V and 3 bases from J, with 16 bases between. The CDR3 is 15 amino acids.

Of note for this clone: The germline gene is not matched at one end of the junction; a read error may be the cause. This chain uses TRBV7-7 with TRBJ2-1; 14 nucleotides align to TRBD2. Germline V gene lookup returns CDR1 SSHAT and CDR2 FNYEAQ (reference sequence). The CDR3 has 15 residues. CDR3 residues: CASSPGLAGAVEQFF. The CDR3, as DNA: TGTGCTAGCAGTCCGGGACTAGCGGGAGCAGTTGAGCAGTTCTTC.